This TCR beta chain was observed in a study of blood T cell repertoires in COVID-19. Whole-study context: The United States, Italy and Spain were the sources of the acute and convalescent COVID-19 samples.

Trimming stripped 0 bases from V and 5 bases from J, with 13 bases between. CDR1 and CDR2 from the germline V gene are MNHEY and SVGEGT. The CDR3 loop spans 15 amino acids. In the original processing: Amplifying reference gene primers gave estimates of nucleated cell counts. Profiling relied on immunoSEQ multiplex PCR, and the TCRdb table lists in-frame clones only, not all of them. The V and J calls and clone size were taken over from that table, and D and trimming were inferred from the DNA. The table has about 120,000 clones, about four fifths seen once. The source is an older man with acute or convalescent COVID-19. This sequence joins TRBV6-2 or TRBV6-3 and TRBJ1-1, with a tentative D call TRBD1 (5 bases). The specimen sequenced was peripheral blood. The CDR3 nucleotides are TGTGCCAGCAGTTACTCGACCGGCTCAGGGACTGAAGCTTTCTTT. It is translated as CASSYSTGSGTEAFF.